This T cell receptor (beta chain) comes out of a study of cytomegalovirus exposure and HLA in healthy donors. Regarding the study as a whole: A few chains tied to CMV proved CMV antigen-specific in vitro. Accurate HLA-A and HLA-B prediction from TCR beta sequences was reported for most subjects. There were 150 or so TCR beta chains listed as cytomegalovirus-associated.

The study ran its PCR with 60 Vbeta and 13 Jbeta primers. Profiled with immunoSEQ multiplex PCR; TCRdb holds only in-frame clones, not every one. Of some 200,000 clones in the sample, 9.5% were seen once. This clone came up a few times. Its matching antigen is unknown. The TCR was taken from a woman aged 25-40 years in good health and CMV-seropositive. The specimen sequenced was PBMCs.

CDR3 DNA: TGTGCCTGGACGAGACTGGTGGGTTTTGGCGAGCAGTACTTC. This sequence encodes CAWTRLVGFGEQYF. This chain connects TRBV30 to TRBJ2-7; D unclear. The ends were cut back, 4 bases at V and 6 bases at J, with 19 bases in the middle. This CDR3 is 14 amino acids long. The V gene's germline CDR1 is GTSNPN and CDR2 SVGIG (reference sequence).